This TCR beta chain came from a study of shared clonotypes between healthy human individuals. General study findings and limits: Clonotypes that were shared across a few donors made up roughly 5.2% of naive CD4 clonotypes. Generation of non-shared clonotypes was less probable than generation of clonotypes shared by all four donors.

Per germline, CDR1 SQVTM and CDR2 ANQGSEA. This CDR3 region has 12 residues. With V trimmed by 7 bases and J by 1 base, 3 bases remained unmatched. Splitting of CD4+ cells produced CD45RA+ naive and CD45RA-negative memory subsets. The table came from immunoSEQ multiplex PCR; TCRdb's copy has only in-frame clones and leaves some out. The sample yields roughly 220,000 clones, over 50% seen once. This clone showed up just a few times. Its antigen is as yet unknown. This clonotype was obtained from a man younger than 45 in good health. The gene calls are TRBV29-1 and TRBJ2-7, with 8 positions matching TRBD2. The specimen was memory CD4+ T cells sorted from blood. Subset denoted: CD45RA-negative fraction. The CDR3 sequence is CSGGLGSYEQYF. The CDR3 region has the DNA TGCAGCGGGGGACTAGGTTCCTACGAGCAGTACTTC.